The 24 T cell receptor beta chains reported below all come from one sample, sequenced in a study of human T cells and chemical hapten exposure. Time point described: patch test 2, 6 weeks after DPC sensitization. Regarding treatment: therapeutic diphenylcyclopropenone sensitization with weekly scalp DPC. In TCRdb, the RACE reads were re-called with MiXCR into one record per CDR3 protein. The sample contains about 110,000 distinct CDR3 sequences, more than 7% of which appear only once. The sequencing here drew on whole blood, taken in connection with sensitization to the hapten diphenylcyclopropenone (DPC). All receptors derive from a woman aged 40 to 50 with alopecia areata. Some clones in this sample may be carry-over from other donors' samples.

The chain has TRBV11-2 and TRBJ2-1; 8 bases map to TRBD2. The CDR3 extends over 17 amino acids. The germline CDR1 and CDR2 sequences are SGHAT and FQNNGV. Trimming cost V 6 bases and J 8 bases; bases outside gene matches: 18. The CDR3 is CASRPAFKAPGGHEQFF. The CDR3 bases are TGTGCCAGCAGGCCCGCTTTTAAGGCCCCGGGAGGGCATGAGCAGTTCTTC.

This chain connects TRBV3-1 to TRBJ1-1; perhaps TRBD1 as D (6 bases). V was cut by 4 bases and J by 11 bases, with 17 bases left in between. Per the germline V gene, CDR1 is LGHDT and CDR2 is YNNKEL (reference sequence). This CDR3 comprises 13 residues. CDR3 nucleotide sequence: TGTGCCAGCAGCCCTCCGGCGGGGGCAGGTGCTTTCTTT. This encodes CASSPPAGAGAFF. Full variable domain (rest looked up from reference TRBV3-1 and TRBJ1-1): DTAVSQTPKYLVTQMGNDKSIKCEQNLGHDTMYWYKQDSKKFLKIMFSYNNKELIINETVPNRFSPKSPDKAHLNLHINSLELGDSAVYFCASSPPAGAGAFFGQGTRLTVV.

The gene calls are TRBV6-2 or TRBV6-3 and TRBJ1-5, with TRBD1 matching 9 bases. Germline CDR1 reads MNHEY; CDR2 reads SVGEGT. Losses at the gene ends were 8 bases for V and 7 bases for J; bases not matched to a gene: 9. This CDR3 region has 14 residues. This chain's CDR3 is CASLPGQGTQPQHF. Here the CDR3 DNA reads TGTGCCAGCCTACCGGGACAGGGTACCCAGCCCCAGCATTTT.

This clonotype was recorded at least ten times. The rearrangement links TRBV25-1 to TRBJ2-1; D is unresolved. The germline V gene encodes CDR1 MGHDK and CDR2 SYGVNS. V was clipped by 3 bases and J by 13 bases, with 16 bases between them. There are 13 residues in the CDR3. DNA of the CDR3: TGTGCCAGCAGTGACGGCCCCCCCCCCACCCAGTTCTTC. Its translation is CASSDGPPPTQFF.

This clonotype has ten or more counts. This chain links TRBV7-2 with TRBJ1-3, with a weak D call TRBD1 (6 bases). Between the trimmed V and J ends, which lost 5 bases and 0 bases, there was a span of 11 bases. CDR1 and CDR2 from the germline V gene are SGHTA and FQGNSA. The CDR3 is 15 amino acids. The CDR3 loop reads CASSPQGRSGNTIYF. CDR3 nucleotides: TGTGCCAGCAGCCCACAGGGCCGCTCTGGAAACACCATATATTTT.

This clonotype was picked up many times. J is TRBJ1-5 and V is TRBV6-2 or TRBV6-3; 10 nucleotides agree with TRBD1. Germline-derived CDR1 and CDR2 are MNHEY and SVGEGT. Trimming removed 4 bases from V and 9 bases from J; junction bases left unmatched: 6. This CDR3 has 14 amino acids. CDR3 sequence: CASSFPGTGAPQHF. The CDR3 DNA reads TGTGCCAGCAGTTTCCCCGGGACAGGGGCGCCCCAGCATTTT.

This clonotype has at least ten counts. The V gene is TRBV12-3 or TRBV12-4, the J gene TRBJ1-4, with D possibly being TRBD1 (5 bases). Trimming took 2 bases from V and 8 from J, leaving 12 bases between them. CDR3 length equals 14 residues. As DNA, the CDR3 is TGTGCCAGCAGTTTAAGGGGATCCAGCGAAAAACTGTTTTTT. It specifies CASSLRGSSEKLFF.

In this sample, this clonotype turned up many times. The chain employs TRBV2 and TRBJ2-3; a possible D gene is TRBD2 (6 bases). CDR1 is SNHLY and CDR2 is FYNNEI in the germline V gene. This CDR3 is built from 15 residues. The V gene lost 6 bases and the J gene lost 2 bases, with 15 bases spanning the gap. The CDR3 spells CASRANRDFTDTQYF. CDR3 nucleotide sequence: TGTGCCAGCAGAGCAAATCGGGACTTCACAGATACGCAGTATTTT.

The CDR3 loop reads CASSYSLGRANVLTF. The CDR3 region has the DNA TGTGCCAGCAGTTACTCTTTGGGCCGGGCCAACGTCCTGACTTTC. The chain carries TRBV6-2 or TRBV6-3 and TRBJ2-6, with D hard to call. The germline gives CDR1 MNHEY, CDR2 SVGEGT. V was clipped by 0 bases and J by 5 bases, with 8 bases between them. CDR3 length: 15 amino acids.

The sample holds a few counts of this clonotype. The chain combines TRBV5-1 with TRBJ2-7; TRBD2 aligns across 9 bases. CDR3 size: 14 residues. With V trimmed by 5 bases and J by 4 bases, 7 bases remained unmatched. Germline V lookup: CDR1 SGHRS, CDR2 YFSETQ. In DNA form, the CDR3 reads TGCGCCAGCAGTTCCGTAGCGGGGGTTTACGAGCAGTACTTC. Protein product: CASSSVAGVYEQYF.

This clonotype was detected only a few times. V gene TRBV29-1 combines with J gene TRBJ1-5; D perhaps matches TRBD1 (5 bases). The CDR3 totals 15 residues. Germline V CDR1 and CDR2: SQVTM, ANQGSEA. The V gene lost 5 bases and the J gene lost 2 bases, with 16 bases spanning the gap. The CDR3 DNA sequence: TGCAGCGTTAGCTCCGGGACCCTAGGCAATCAGCCCCAGCATTTT. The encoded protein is CSVSSGTLGNQPQHF. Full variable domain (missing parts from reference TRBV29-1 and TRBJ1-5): SAVISQKPSRDICQRGTSLTIQCQVDSQVTMMFWYRQQPGQSLTLIATANQGSEATYESGFVIDKFPISRPNLTFSTLTVSNMSPEDSSIYLCSVSSGTLGNQPQHFGDGTRLSIL.

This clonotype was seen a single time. Here the CDR3 reads CSARESWGVNTEAFF. CDR3 sequence (DNA): TGCAGTGCTAGAGAGAGTTGGGGGGTAAACACTGAAGCTTTCTTT. This chain connects TRBV20-1 to TRBJ1-1; D is perhaps TRBD1 (5 bases). Germline CDR1 is DFQATT and CDR2 is SNEGSKA (reference sequence). The CDR3 length is 15 residues. V was shortened by 0 bases and J by 2 bases, with 13 bases between the two germline ends.

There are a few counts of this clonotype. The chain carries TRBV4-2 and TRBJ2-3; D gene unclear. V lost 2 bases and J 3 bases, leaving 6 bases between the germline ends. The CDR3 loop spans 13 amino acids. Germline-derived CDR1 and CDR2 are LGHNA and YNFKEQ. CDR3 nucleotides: TGTGCCAGCAGCCAATCTAGGACAGATACGCAGTATTTT. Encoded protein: CASSQSRTDTQYF.

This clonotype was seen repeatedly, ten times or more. CDR3 DNA: TGTGCCAGTAGTATGTTTGGGGCCAACGTCCTGACTTTC. This gives the protein CASSMFGANVLTF. The J gene is TRBJ2-6, the V gene TRBV19; D is ambiguous. Germline CDR1 reads LNHDA; CDR2 reads SQIVND (reference sequence). The CDR3 runs to 13 residues. V lost 3 bases and J 3 bases, leaving 3 bases between the germline ends.

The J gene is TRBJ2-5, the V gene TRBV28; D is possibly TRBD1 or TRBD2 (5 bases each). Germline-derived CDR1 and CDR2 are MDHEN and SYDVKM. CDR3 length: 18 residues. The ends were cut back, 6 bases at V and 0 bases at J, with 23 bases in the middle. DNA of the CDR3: TGTGCCAGCAGCTTTCCGGGACGCACGGATGAGGACCAAGAGACCCAGTACTTC. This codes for CASSFPGRTDEDQETQYF. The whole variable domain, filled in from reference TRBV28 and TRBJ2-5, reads DVKVTQSSRYLVKRTGEKVFLECVQDMDHENMFWYRQDPGLGLRLIYFSYDVKMKEKGDIPEGYSVSREKKERFSLILESASTNQTSMYLCASSFPGRTDEDQETQYFGPGTRLLVL.

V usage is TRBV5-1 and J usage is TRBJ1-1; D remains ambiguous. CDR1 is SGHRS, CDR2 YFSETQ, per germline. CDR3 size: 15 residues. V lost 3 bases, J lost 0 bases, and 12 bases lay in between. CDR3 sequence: CASSYWAAMNTEAFF. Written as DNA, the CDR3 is TGCGCCAGCAGCTATTGGGCAGCCATGAACACTGAAGCTTTCTTT.

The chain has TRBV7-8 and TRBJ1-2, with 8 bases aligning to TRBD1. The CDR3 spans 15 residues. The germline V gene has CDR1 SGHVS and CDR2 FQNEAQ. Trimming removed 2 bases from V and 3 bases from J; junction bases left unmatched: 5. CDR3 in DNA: TGTGCCAGCAGCTTAACAGGGGGAGTTGACTATGGCTACACCTTC. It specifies CASSLTGGVDYGYTF.

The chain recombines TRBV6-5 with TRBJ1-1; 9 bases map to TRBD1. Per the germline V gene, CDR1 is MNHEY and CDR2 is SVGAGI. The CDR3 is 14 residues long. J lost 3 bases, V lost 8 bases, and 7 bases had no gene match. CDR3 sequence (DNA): TGTGCCAGCGGGACAGGGAGGGCCCACACTGAAGCTTTCTTT. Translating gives CASGTGRAHTEAFF.

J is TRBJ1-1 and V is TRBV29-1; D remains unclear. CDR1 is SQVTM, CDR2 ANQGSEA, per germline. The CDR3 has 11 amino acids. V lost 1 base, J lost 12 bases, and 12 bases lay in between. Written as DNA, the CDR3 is TGCAGCGTTGAAGCTCGGTTGGCGACTTTCTTT. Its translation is CSVEARLATFF. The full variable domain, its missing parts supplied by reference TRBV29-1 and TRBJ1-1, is SAVISQKPSRDICQRGTSLTIQCQVDSQVTMMFWYRQQPGQSLTLIATANQGSEATYESGFVIDKFPISRPNLTFSTLTVSNMSPEDSSIYLCSVEARLATFFGQGTRLTVV.

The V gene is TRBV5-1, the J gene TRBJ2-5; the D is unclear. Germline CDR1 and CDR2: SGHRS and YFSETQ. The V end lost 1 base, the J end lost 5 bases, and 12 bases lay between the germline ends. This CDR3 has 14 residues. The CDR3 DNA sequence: TGCGCCAGCAGCTTGCAAGGGCAGCGCGAGACCCAGTACTTC. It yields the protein CASSLQGQRETQYF.

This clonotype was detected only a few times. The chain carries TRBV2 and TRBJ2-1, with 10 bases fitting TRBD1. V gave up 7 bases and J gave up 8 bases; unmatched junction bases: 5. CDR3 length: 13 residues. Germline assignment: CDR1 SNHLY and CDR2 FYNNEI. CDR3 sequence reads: CASTRDRGHEQFF. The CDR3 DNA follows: TGTGCCAGCACCCGGGACAGGGGCCATGAGCAGTTCTTC.

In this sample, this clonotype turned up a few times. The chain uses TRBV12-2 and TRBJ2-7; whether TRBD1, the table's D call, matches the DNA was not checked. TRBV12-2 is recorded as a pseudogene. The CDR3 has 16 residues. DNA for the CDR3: TGTGCAAGTCGCTTCCGCCGAACGGGGGTCCGGTACGAGCAGTACTTC. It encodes CASRFRRTGVRYEQYF.

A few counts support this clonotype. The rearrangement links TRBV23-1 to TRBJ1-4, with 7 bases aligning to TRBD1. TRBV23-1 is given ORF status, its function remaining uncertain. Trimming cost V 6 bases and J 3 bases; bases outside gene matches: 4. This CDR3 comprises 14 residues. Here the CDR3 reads CASRGQFANEKLFF. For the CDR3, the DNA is TGCGCCAGCAGGGGACAGTTTGCTAATGAAAAACTGTTTTTT.

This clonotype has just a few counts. The CDR3 DNA is TGTGCCAGCAGCTTAGTCCAGGGGTATATCGATACGCAGTATTTT. Its translation: CASSLVQGYIDTQYF. The chain combines TRBV7-8 with TRBJ2-3; D is perhaps TRBD1 (6 bases). Germline CDR1 reads SGHVS; CDR2 reads FQNEAQ. Between the trimmed V and J ends, which lost 1 base and 6 bases, there was a span of 14 bases. CDR3 size: 15 residues.